Included here is one TCR beta chain sequence, with context. V was clipped by 5 bases and J by 5 bases, with 9 bases between them. CDR1 and CDR2 (germline): SEHNR, FQNEAQ (reference sequence). The CDR3 has 13 residues. This entry belongs to a study of blood T cell repertoires in COVID-19. How the authors handled the data: The authors estimated nucleated cell counts from reference gene primer amplification. Generated by immunoSEQ multiplex PCR, the TCRdb table keeps only in-frame clones and is missing some. That table furnishes V, J and clone size, whereas the DNA furnished D and trimming. This sample has about 25,000 clones, with about 83% found just once.

V usage is TRBV7-9 and J usage is TRBJ2-2; D gene uncertain. The origin of this receptor is a human donor in a cohort sampled during active COVID-19. Sequenced material: peripheral blood. The CDR3 here is CASSPRVTGELFF. The CDR3 nucleotides are TGTGCCAGCAGCCCTCGAGTTACCGGGGAGCTGTTTTTT.